The present TCR beta chain was sequenced within a study of T cell clonality in common variable immunodeficiency (dated by TCRdb to about 2015). This clone has more than one count but fewer than ten. Which antigen it targets is not known. The CDR3 end falls 3 residues outside the read, so it is completed with the germline J gene. Here is what the overall study found, with its caveats: Even though DNA input was equal, the average per sample came to about 81,820 unique sequences for controls compared with 30,000 to 40,000 for CVID samples. CVID TCRbeta sequences reportedly showed fewer deletions and N-nucleotide insertions and lacked highly modified clones with 13 or more V deletions. TCRbeta clonality was higher in CVID subjects than in healthy controls (t-test p = 0.018), and the increase was most characteristic of about a third of subjects. According to the authors, finding the cause of the higher clonality in CVID would require sequencing the repertoires of T cell subpopulations. Differences among patients in the CVID cohort limited the correlations between repertoire features and clinical complications. Fewer TCRbeta clones were shared among CVID subjects than among healthy controls (p < 0.0001).

Equivalent amounts of genomic DNA from CVID and control samples were used as sequencing input. For every sample, a 60 bp segment covering the rearranged TCRbeta CDR3 region was amplified and then sequenced. TCRbeta amplification used the immunoSEQ assay, a bias-corrected multiplex PCR with high-throughput sequencing. The original methods were these. Each unique nucleotide sequence was treated as a clone and annotated with V, D and J genes, copy number and frequency. Sequences were labeled productive if in frame, and non-productive if out of frame or containing stop codons. Clonality was calculated from Shannon's entropy as previously described. The predicted amino acid sequences of productive clones were used to derive the mean CDR3 Kyte-Doolittle hydropathy. The R hclust function was used to hierarchically cluster scaled V gene usage with Manhattan distance and complete linkage. To assess clone sharing by CDR3 amino acid sequence, 12 repertoires per group were resampled over 100 rounds. The repertoires were searched for about 70 published EBV-specific TCRbeta sequences and some 250 published CMV-specific TCRbeta sequences. Analysis left out two CVID samples that produced under 10,000 sequences, so fewer than 50 CVID repertoires remained. This immuneACCESS table, as held by TCRdb, lists in-frame sequences with V and J called but not all clones. Of the missing ones, under half trace to an unresolved V gene in checked studies; the others have no known cause. The DNA was the basis for D and trimming; V, J and clone size are from that table. This sample has 20,000 to 30,000 clones, none of them a singleton. Roughly 9.6% of the sample goes to the ten largest clones.

The cysteine opens and the phenylalanine closes a CDR3 of 17 amino acids. Part of the CDR3 DNA is given, 42 bases translated from base 1. The germline V gene (reference sequence) supplies CDR1 GTSNPN and CDR2 SVGIG. Germline trimming: 0 bases from V, 1 base from J; junction bases outside gene matches: 6. Standard criteria, namely reduction of serum IgG, IgA and/or IgM below the normal range together with specific antibody deficiency, were applied for the diagnosis of CVID. A total of roughly 44 subjects (roughly 15 female and 29 male; age range roughly 9 to 65 years, mean age around 42) were included in the CVID group. Predominantly Caucasian heritage was noted among both the CVID patients and the healthy controls. Replacement immunoglobulin therapy had been administered to all CVID subjects for at least one year at the time of study participation. When blood was collected, none of the CVID subjects were ill or on immunomodulatory or immunosuppressive medication. Heparinized peripheral whole blood samples of roughly 4.5 to 8 ml were collected from each donor. Genomic DNA from adults with common variable immune deficiency (CVID) and from healthy adult controls was the source for sequencing TCRbeta CDR3 repertoires. To isolate peripheral blood mononuclear cells, diluted blood was subjected to density centrifugation over Hypaque 1077 or Ficoll-Paque. Genomic DNA was extracted from unsorted mononuclear cells by Qiagen column purification or by a centrifugation-based method.

Recombination linked TRBV30 to TRBJ1-1, with 12 junctional bases fitting TRBD1. Sequencing was carried out using peripheral blood mononuclear cells. The TCR comes from a human donor with common variable immunodeficiency. The part of the CDR3 DNA that was read is TGTGCCTGGAGTGTACTGGGACAGGGGGCAGCGAACACTGAA. The encoded protein is CAWSVLGQGAANTE. The complete CDR3 reads CAWSVLGQGAANTEAFF.